Shown below are 12 T cell receptor beta chains from a single sample sequenced in a study of T cell repertoires in cytomegalovirus infection. The antigens for these receptors are not known. TCRdb passed the reads through MiXCR, listing each CDR3 protein once. The sample shows hundreds of thousands of distinct CDR3 sequences, approximately 33% of them seen only once. The sample was cultured PBMCs, taken from culture after CMV antigen stimulation. These receptors were obtained from a human donor in good health (CMV status not recorded). Some clones in this sample may be carry-over from other donors' samples.

Only a few counts were recorded for this clonotype. The chain combines TRBV4-1 with TRBJ1-1; D may be TRBD1 (5 bases). The germline gives CDR1 MGHRA, CDR2 YSYEKL. V gave up 0 bases and J gave up 1 base, with 9 bases separating them. The CDR3 is 15 residues long. CDR3 nucleotides: TGCGCCAGCAGCCAAGAGGTTGGGGGGAACACTGAAGCTTTCTTT. Residues: CASSQEVGGNTEAFF.

To note about this clonotype: Possible read error: a much larger clone is one base away. Because it lacks the conserved phenylalanine or tryptophan at the end, this CDR3 is likely a read error. V is TRBV7-8 and J is TRBJ1-2; D remains unclear. CDR3 length: 15 amino acids. CDR1 SGHVS and CDR2 FQNEAQ come from the germline V gene. The V and J ends lost 5 bases and 2 bases respectively, with 15 bases between them. Written as DNA, the CDR3 is TGTGCCAGCAGCCCGGGCCAAGGGTACAACTATGGCTACACCGTC. Translation gives CASSPGQGYNYGYTV.

This clonotype was found many times. The chain combines TRBV7-8 with TRBJ2-7, with D possibly matching TRBD1 (6 bases). Trimming left V 5 bases short and J 0 bases short, with 17 bases between. CDR3 length: 16 residues. Germline CDR1 SGHVS, CDR2 FQNEAQ. The CDR3 coding sequence is TGTGCCAGCAGCACCCTACGCCAGGGGCCCTCCTACGAGCAGTACTTC. Its protein product is CASSTLRQGPSYEQYF.

This clonotype was seen more than once but under ten times. V is TRBV7-9 and J is TRBJ2-1, with 7 nucleotides matching TRBD2. The length of the CDR3 is 16 residues. CDR1 and CDR2 from the germline V gene are SEHNR and FQNEAQ (reference sequence). Losses at the gene ends were 5 bases for V and 4 bases for J; bases not matched to a gene: 11. CDR3 protein: CASSRGPGLLYNEQFF. CDR3 bases: TGTGCCAGCAGCCGCGGTCCGGGACTATTGTACAATGAGCAGTTCTTC.

The V call is TRBV7-8, the J call TRBJ2-1; D is perhaps TRBD1 or TRBD2 (5 bases each). V was shortened by 5 bases and J by 7 bases, with 15 bases between the two germline ends. The CDR3 consists of 14 residues. Germline assignment: CDR1 SGHVS and CDR2 FQNEAQ. CDR3 amino acids: CASSIDDWGNEQFF. CDR3 in DNA: TGTGCCAGCAGCATAGACGACTGGGGGAATGAGCAGTTCTTC. Complete variable domain (other parts from reference TRBV7-8 and TRBJ2-1): GAGVSQSPRYKVAKRGQDVALRCDPISGHVSLFWYQQALGQGPEFLTYFQNEAQLDKSGLPSDRFFAERPEGSVSTLKIQRTQQEDSAVYLCASSIDDWGNEQFFGPGTRLTVL.

The CDR3 region has the DNA TGTGCCAGCAGTATAAGCCACGGGACAACTAGCACAGATACGCAGTATTTT. Its translation: CASSISHGTTSTDTQYF. The V and J genes are TRBV2 and TRBJ2-3; TRBD1 is a possible D gene (6 bases). CDR1 and CDR2 from the germline V gene are SNHLY and FYNNEI. The CDR3 length is 17 residues. Trimming stripped 5 bases from V and 0 bases from J, with 18 bases between.

This clonotype was found a few times. The chain links TRBV7-9 to TRBJ2-2; the match to TRBD2 covers 11 bases. CDR1 is SEHNR, CDR2 FQNEAQ, per germline (reference sequence). CDR3 length: 15 amino acids. After removal of 4 bases from V and 6 bases from J, the junction contained 4 bases not matched to a gene. The CDR3 coding sequence is TGTGCCAGCAGCTCACTAGCGGGAGCGGCCGGGGAGCTGTTTTTT. Translating it yields CASSSLAGAAGELFF.

The rearrangement uses TRBV5-5 and TRBJ2-5, with 7 bases matching TRBD2. Unmatched junction bases numbered 9, after V lost 0 bases and J lost 4 bases. From germline, CDR1 is SGHKS and CDR2 YYEKEE (reference sequence). The CDR3 is 16 residues long. This CDR3 is CASSLAAIPSGETQYF. Here the CDR3 DNA reads TGTGCCAGCAGCTTGGCCGCTATACCTAGCGGAGAGACCCAGTACTTC.

This clonotype came up many times. The J gene is TRBJ2-5, the V gene TRBV7-2; D is possibly TRBD2 (5 bases). Germline V gene lookup returns CDR1 SGHTA and CDR2 FQGNSA. V was trimmed by 1 base and J by 2 bases, leaving 14 bases between them. This CDR3 is built from 16 residues. CDR3 in amino acids: CASSLGPWEIQETQYF. The CDR3 region has the DNA TGTGCCAGCAGCTTAGGTCCTTGGGAGATACAAGAGACCCAGTACTTC.

This chain uses TRBV7-4 with TRBJ2-1; perhaps D is TRBD1 or TRBD2 (6 bases each). This CDR3 is 14 amino acids long. The V end lost 8 bases, the J end lost 6 bases, and 17 bases lay between the germline ends. Germline lookup yields CDR1 SGHVT and CDR2 SQSDAQ. The DNA for the CDR3 is TGTGCCAGCCGAGGGGGGAACCTCGCCAATGAGCAGTTCTTC. This encodes CASRGGNLANEQFF.

This sequence joins TRBV20-1 and TRBJ2-2; TRBD2 matches at 9 bases. This CDR3 has 14 residues. V shed 3 bases and J 3 bases; nucleotides not matched to a gene: 2. Germline V lookup: CDR1 DFQATT, CDR2 SNEGSKA (reference sequence). CDR3 loop: CSARTSGYTGELFF. CDR3 in DNA: TGCAGTGCTAGGACTAGCGGCTACACCGGGGAGCTGTTTTTT.

This clonotype was detected a few times. The CDR3 DNA sequence: TGTGCCAGCAGCCTGAAAACAGGGGATTCACCCCTCCACTTT. Translated, it gives CASSLKTGDSPLHF. The chain combines TRBV5-4 with TRBJ1-6; TRBD1 aligns across 7 bases. The germline gives CDR1 SGHNT, CDR2 YYREEE (reference sequence). The CDR3 runs to 14 residues. After removal of 4 bases from V and 8 bases from J, the junction contained 6 bases not matched to a gene.